These T cell receptor beta chains were read from a single sample in a study of T-cell reconstitution after alpha-beta-depleted transplantation in children. A single record per CDR3 protein comes from TCRdb applying MiXCR to the PCR reads. The repertoire holds 45,000 to 70,000 distinct CDR3 sequences, with 40% to 55% as singletons. The specimen was PBMCs, mostly from graft donor cells, collected 360 days after TCRalphabeta/CD19-depleted stem cell transplant. The source is a male patient aged 10 to 17 who had a stem cell transplant for acute lymphoblastic leukemia, so the T cells may come from the graft donor. Both conserved end residues are part of each CDR3. D genes are given only for firm matches. Size is stated for part of the rows, as once, few or many counts, or as a class when the clone is expanded.

clone_size: NA; v_call: TRBV9; d_call: NA; j_call: TRBJ2-1; cdr3_aa: CASSVGRKQFF; cdr3_nt: TGTGCCAGCAGCGTAGGGCGGAAGCAGTTCTTC
clone_size: NA; v_call: TRBV5-1; d_call: TRBD2; j_call: TRBJ2-1; cdr3_aa: CASSSWTSGGAGNEQFF; cdr3_nt: TGCGCCAGCAGCTCGTGGACTAGCGGGGGGGCAGGCAATGAGCAGTTCTTC
clone_size: NA; v_call: TRBV10-2; d_call: NA; j_call: TRBJ2-2; cdr3_aa: CASSEFGGNTGELFF; cdr3_nt: TGCGCCAGCAGTGAATTTGGGGGGAACACCGGGGAGCTGTTTTTT
clone_size: NA; v_call: TRBV5-1; d_call: NA; j_call: TRBJ1-1; cdr3_aa: CASSLGGRANTEAFF; cdr3_nt: TGCGCCAGCAGCTTGGGGGGACGGGCGAACACTGAAGCTTTCTTT
clone_size: NA; v_call: TRBV12-3/TRBV12-4; d_call: TRBD2; j_call: TRBJ2-2; cdr3_aa: CASLREAGFDTGELFF; cdr3_nt: TGTGCCAGCCTGAGGGAAGCGGGATTTGACACCGGGGAGCTGTTTTTT
clone_size: few; v_call: TRBV5-1; d_call: NA; j_call: TRBJ2-1; cdr3_aa: CASSSPTPNEQFF; cdr3_nt: TGCGCCAGCAGCTCCCCGACTCCGAATGAGCAGTTCTTC
clone_size: NA; v_call: TRBV7-6; d_call: TRBD1; j_call: TRBJ2-1; cdr3_aa: CASSGNRGIPNEQFF; cdr3_nt: TGTGCCAGCAGCGGTAACAGGGGGATCCCTAATGAGCAGTTCTTC
clone_size: few; v_call: TRBV7-8; d_call: NA; j_call: TRBJ2-2; cdr3_aa: CASSPKDKLNTGELFF; cdr3_nt: TGTGCCAGCAGCCCTAAGGACAAGCTAAACACCGGGGAGCTGTTTTTT
clone_size: NA; v_call: TRBV11-2; d_call: NA; j_call: TRBJ2-3; cdr3_aa: CASSSRSVTSTDTQYF; cdr3_nt: TGTGCCAGCAGCTCCAGGAGCGTAACTAGCACAGATACGCAGTATTTT
clone_size: once; v_call: TRBV4-3; d_call: TRBD1; j_call: TRBJ2-7; cdr3_aa: CASSQEQGAAYEQYF; cdr3_nt: TGCGCCAGCAGCCAAGAACAGGGGGCTGCCTACGAGCAGTACTTC
clone_size: once; v_call: TRBV27; d_call: TRBD2; j_call: TRBJ2-7; cdr3_aa: CASSRLAGSYEQYF; cdr3_nt: TGTGCCAGCAGCCGACTAGCGGGGTCCTACGAGCAGTACTTC
clone_size: once; v_call: TRBV5-5; d_call: NA; j_call: TRBJ1-1; cdr3_aa: CASSSLDEAFF; cdr3_nt: TGTGCCAGCAGTTCCCTTGATGAAGCTTTCTTT
clone_size: once; v_call: TRBV12-3/TRBV12-4; d_call: TRBD1; j_call: TRBJ2-2; cdr3_aa: CASSLEDRAGTGELFF; cdr3_nt: TGTGCCAGCAGTTTAGAGGACAGGGCGGGCACCGGGGAGCTGTTTTTT
clone_size: NA; v_call: TRBV21-1; d_call: NA; j_call: TRBJ1-6; cdr3_aa: CASDQPGGNSPLHF; cdr3_nt: TGTGCCAGCGATCAACCGGGGGGGAATTCACCCCTCCACTTT
clone_size: few; v_call: TRBV4-2; d_call: NA; j_call: TRBJ1-1; cdr3_aa: CASSQEDHPDTEAFF; cdr3_nt: TGTGCCAGCAGCCAAGAAGACCACCCGGACACTGAAGCTTTCTTT
clone_size: NA; v_call: TRBV5-1; d_call: NA; j_call: TRBJ2-5; cdr3_aa: CASSPFSESGETQYF; cdr3_nt: TGCGCCAGCAGCCCTTTTTCCGAATCCGGCGAGACCCAGTACTTC
clone_size: NA; v_call: TRBV29-1; d_call: TRBD1; j_call: TRBJ2-7; cdr3_aa: CSVVGTGNSYEQYF; cdr3_nt: TGCAGCGTTGTGGGGACAGGGAACTCCTACGAGCAGTACTTC
clone_size: NA; v_call: TRBV11-2; d_call: TRBD2; j_call: TRBJ2-1; cdr3_aa: CASSDSGSPINEQFF; cdr3_nt: TGTGCCAGCAGCGATAGCGGGAGCCCCATCAATGAGCAGTTCTTC
clone_size: NA; v_call: TRBV7-9; d_call: NA; j_call: TRBJ2-7; cdr3_aa: CASSPRTASSYEQYF; cdr3_nt: TGTGCCAGCAGCCCCCGGACTGCTTCCTCCTACGAGCAGTACTTC
clone_size: once; v_call: TRBV12-3/TRBV12-4; d_call: NA; j_call: TRBJ2-7; cdr3_aa: CASSSLQGPVAEQYF; cdr3_nt: TGTGCCAGCAGTTCCCTACAGGGCCCGGTAGCCGAGCAGTACTTC
clone_size: NA; v_call: TRBV11-1; d_call: NA; j_call: TRBJ2-3; cdr3_aa: CASSLAAGQRTIDTQYF; cdr3_nt: TGTGCCAGCAGCTTAGCCGCGGGACAGCGGACCATAGATACGCAGTATTTT
clone_size: NA; v_call: TRBV10-3; d_call: NA; j_call: TRBJ2-7; cdr3_aa: CAISEIDEQYF; cdr3_nt: TGTGCCATCAGTGAAATAGACGAGCAGTACTTC
clone_size: NA; v_call: TRBV27; d_call: TRBD1; j_call: TRBJ1-1; cdr3_aa: CASRSTGTNTEAFF; cdr3_nt: TGTGCCAGCAGATCGACAGGGACGAACACTGAAGCTTTCTTT
clone_size: few; v_call: TRBV20-1; d_call: NA; j_call: TRBJ2-5; cdr3_aa: CSAPHSVHQETQYF; cdr3_nt: TGCAGTGCTCCGCATAGCGTTCACCAAGAGACCCAGTACTTC
clone_size: once; v_call: TRBV7-7; d_call: NA; j_call: TRBJ1-5; cdr3_aa: CASSLEFHSNQPQHF; cdr3_nt: TGTGCCAGCAGCTTAGAATTTCATAGCAATCAGCCCCAGCATTTT
clone_size: NA; v_call: TRBV7-6; d_call: TRBD2; j_call: TRBJ2-1; cdr3_aa: CASSLLLAGGTSYNEQFF; cdr3_nt: TGTGCCAGCAGCTTGTTACTAGCGGGGGGGACCTCCTACAATGAGCAGTTCTTC
clone_size: few; v_call: TRBV5-5; d_call: NA; j_call: TRBJ1-5; cdr3_aa: CASSIGVGNQPQHF; cdr3_nt: TGTGCCAGCAGTATAGGGGTTGGCAATCAGCCCCAGCATTTT
clone_size: NA; v_call: TRBV20-1; d_call: TRBD1; j_call: TRBJ2-7; cdr3_aa: CSAEGVRQGASVFYEQYF; cdr3_nt: TGCAGTGCCGAGGGGGTAAGGCAGGGGGCTAGCGTCTTCTACGAGCAGTACTTC
clone_size: NA; v_call: TRBV9; d_call: TRBD1; j_call: TRBJ2-1; cdr3_aa: CASSVRWGQELDEQFF; cdr3_nt: TGTGCCAGCAGCGTCCGCTGGGGACAGGAGTTAGATGAGCAGTTCTTC
clone_size: few; v_call: TRBV4-2; d_call: TRBD2; j_call: TRBJ2-4; cdr3_aa: CASSQGGGAKNIQYF; cdr3_nt: TGTGCCAGCAGCCAAGGGGGGGGAGCCAAAAACATTCAGTACTTC
clone_size: NA; v_call: TRBV4-3; d_call: TRBD2; j_call: TRBJ2-1; cdr3_aa: CASSQDRSGGGNEQFF; cdr3_nt: TGCGCCAGCAGCCAAGATCGGAGCGGGGGGGGCAATGAGCAGTTCTTC
clone_size: NA; v_call: TRBV20-1; d_call: NA; j_call: TRBJ2-7; cdr3_aa: CSAVSLGSYEQYF; cdr3_nt: TGCAGTGCCGTTTCGTTAGGGAGCTACGAGCAGTACTTC
clone_size: few; v_call: TRBV9; d_call: TRBD2; j_call: TRBJ2-7; cdr3_aa: CASSPGLLTYEQYF; cdr3_nt: TGTGCCAGCAGCCCGGGACTACTTACCTACGAGCAGTACTTC
clone_size: NA; v_call: TRBV4-1; d_call: NA; j_call: TRBJ2-5; cdr3_aa: CASSQHHLQETQYF; cdr3_nt: TGCGCCAGCAGCCAGCACCACCTACAAGAGACCCAGTACTTC
clone_size: once; v_call: TRBV20-1; d_call: TRBD2; j_call: TRBJ2-3; cdr3_aa: CSAPKGRALTDTQYF; cdr3_nt: TGCAGTGCCCCAAAGGGGAGGGCTCTAACAGATACGCAGTATTTT
clone_size: few; v_call: TRBV29-1; d_call: TRBD1; j_call: TRBJ1-2; cdr3_aa: CSVDPGQGAVRPNYGYTF; cdr3_nt: TGCAGCGTCGACCCGGGACAGGGGGCAGTAAGGCCTAACTATGGCTACACCTTC
clone_size: few; v_call: TRBV7-8; d_call: TRBD2; j_call: TRBJ2-7; cdr3_aa: CASSLWGLAGGTYEQYF; cdr3_nt: TGTGCCAGCAGCTTATGGGGACTAGCGGGAGGTACCTACGAGCAGTACTTC
clone_size: few; v_call: TRBV24-1; d_call: TRBD2; j_call: TRBJ2-1; cdr3_aa: CATSDFSSGGDRQFF; cdr3_nt: TGTGCCACCAGTGATTTCAGCAGCGGGGGAGATAGGCAGTTCTTC
clone_size: few; v_call: TRBV6-1; d_call: TRBD1; j_call: TRBJ2-1; cdr3_aa: CASKNRGPGNEQFF; cdr3_nt: TGTGCCAGCAAGAACAGGGGCCCGGGCAATGAGCAGTTCTTC
clone_size: NA; v_call: TRBV28; d_call: TRBD1; j_call: TRBJ2-7; cdr3_aa: CASSLWTGVAYEQYF; cdr3_nt: TGTGCCAGCAGTTTATGGACAGGGGTAGCCTACGAGCAGTACTTC
clone_size: many; v_call: TRBV20-1; d_call: TRBD2; j_call: TRBJ2-3; cdr3_aa: CSASPRGSWGGTQYF; cdr3_nt: TGCAGTGCTAGCCCGCGGGGGTCTTGGGGGGGTACGCAGTATTTT
clone_size: NA; v_call: TRBV9; d_call: NA; j_call: TRBJ2-2; cdr3_aa: CASSVDGSGYTGELFF; cdr3_nt: TGTGCCAGCAGCGTAGACGGCAGCGGTTACACCGGGGAGCTGTTTTTT
clone_size: NA; v_call: TRBV20-1; d_call: TRBD1; j_call: TRBJ2-7; cdr3_aa: CSARDLAGGPYEQYF; cdr3_nt: TGCAGTGCTAGAGATCTGGCAGGGGGTCCGTACGAGCAGTACTTC
clone_size: once; v_call: TRBV7-3; d_call: NA; j_call: TRBJ1-2; cdr3_aa: CASSLTAGRGYGYTF; cdr3_nt: TGTGCCAGCAGCTTAACGGCGGGGCGCGGGTATGGCTACACCTTC
clone_size: NA; v_call: TRBV4-1; d_call: TRBD2; j_call: TRBJ2-3; cdr3_aa: CASRGLGLTDTQYF; cdr3_nt: TGCGCCAGCCGAGGACTAGGTCTCACAGATACGCAGTATTTT
clone_size: few; v_call: TRBV10-3; d_call: NA; j_call: TRBJ2-7; cdr3_aa: CAISEFFPRDPTTRQYF; cdr3_nt: TGTGCCATCAGTGAGTTTTTCCCCCGGGATCCTACTACGAGGCAGTACTTC
clone_size: NA; v_call: TRBV20-1; d_call: TRBD2; j_call: TRBJ2-1; cdr3_aa: CSAREMSRGGSYNEQFF; cdr3_nt: TGCAGTGCTAGAGAGATGTCCCGGGGAGGGTCCTACAATGAGCAGTTCTTC
clone_size: once; v_call: TRBV7-9; d_call: NA; j_call: TRBJ2-3; cdr3_aa: CASSFSATTGTDTQYF; cdr3_nt: TGTGCCAGCAGCTTCTCCGCGACCACGGGGACAGATACGCAGTATTTT
clone_size: few; v_call: TRBV7-9; d_call: NA; j_call: TRBJ1-5; cdr3_aa: CASSSRDGSNQPQHF; cdr3_nt: TGTGCCAGCAGTTCAAGGGACGGGAGCAATCAGCCCCAGCATTTT
clone_size: NA; v_call: TRBV5-1; d_call: NA; j_call: TRBJ2-1; cdr3_aa: CASSSLAGNEQFF; cdr3_nt: TGCGCCAGCAGCTCCCTGGCAGGTAATGAGCAGTTCTTC
clone_size: NA; v_call: TRBV6-1; d_call: NA; j_call: TRBJ2-3; cdr3_aa: CASSGQGFDTQYF; cdr3_nt: TGTGCCAGCAGTGGGCAGGGGTTTGATACGCAGTATTTT
clone_size: NA; v_call: TRBV6-2/TRBV6-3; d_call: TRBD1; j_call: TRBJ2-5; cdr3_aa: CASRRQGGETQYF; cdr3_nt: TGTGCCAGCAGAAGACAGGGGGGAGAGACCCAGTACTTC
clone_size: once; v_call: TRBV3-1; d_call: NA; j_call: TRBJ2-1; cdr3_aa: CASSPGAYNEQFF; cdr3_nt: TGTGCCAGCAGCCCAGGGGCTTACAATGAGCAGTTCTTC
clone_size: few; v_call: TRBV29-1; d_call: NA; j_call: TRBJ2-7; cdr3_aa: CSLVDGNSYEQYF; cdr3_nt: TGCAGCCTGGTGGACGGTAACTCCTACGAGCAGTACTTC
clone_size: once; v_call: TRBV11-2; d_call: TRBD2; j_call: TRBJ2-2; cdr3_aa: CASRIPGLAGGGELFF; cdr3_nt: TGTGCCAGCAGAATCCCGGGACTAGCGGGCGGCGGGGAGCTGTTTTTT
clone_size: NA; v_call: TRBV7-9; d_call: NA; j_call: TRBJ2-4; cdr3_aa: CASSGWLHDQNIQYF; cdr3_nt: TGTGCCAGCAGCGGGTGGCTGCATGACCAAAACATTCAGTACTTC
clone_size: NA; v_call: TRBV2; d_call: NA; j_call: TRBJ2-3; cdr3_aa: CASSEETGPVGDTQYF; cdr3_nt: TGTGCCAGCAGTGAAGAAACGGGGCCCGTGGGAGATACGCAGTATTTT
clone_size: few; v_call: TRBV12-3/TRBV12-4; d_call: NA; j_call: TRBJ2-2; cdr3_aa: CASSLDANTGELFF; cdr3_nt: TGTGCCAGCAGTTTGGATGCGAACACCGGGGAGCTGTTTTTT
clone_size: NA; v_call: TRBV25-1; d_call: NA; j_call: TRBJ2-7; cdr3_aa: CASSESGTGLDEQYF; cdr3_nt: TGTGCCAGCAGTGAATCCGGGACTGGCCTAGATGAGCAGTACTTC